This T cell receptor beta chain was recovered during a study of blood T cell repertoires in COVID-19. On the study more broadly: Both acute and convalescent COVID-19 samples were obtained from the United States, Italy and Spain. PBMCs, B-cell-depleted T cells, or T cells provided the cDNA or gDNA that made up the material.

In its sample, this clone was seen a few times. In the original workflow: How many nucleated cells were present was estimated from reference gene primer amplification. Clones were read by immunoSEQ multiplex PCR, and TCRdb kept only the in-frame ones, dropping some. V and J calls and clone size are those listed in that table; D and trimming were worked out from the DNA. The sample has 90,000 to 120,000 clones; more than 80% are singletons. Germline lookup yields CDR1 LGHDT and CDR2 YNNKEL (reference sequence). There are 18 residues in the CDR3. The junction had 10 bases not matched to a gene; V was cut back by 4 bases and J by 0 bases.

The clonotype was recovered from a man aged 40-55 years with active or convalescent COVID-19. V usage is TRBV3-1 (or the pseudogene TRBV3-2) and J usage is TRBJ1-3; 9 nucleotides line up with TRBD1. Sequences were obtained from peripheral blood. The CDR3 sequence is CASSPRDRALSSGNTIYF. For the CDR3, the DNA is TGTGCCAGCAGCCCCCGGGACAGGGCCCTTTCCTCTGGAAACACCATATATTTT.